This TCR beta chain is drawn from a study of regulatory T cells in long-lasting Graves disease. Study-wide findings and caveats: Small numbers of samples may have cut accuracy. Repertoires from persistent disease leaned toward TRBV28, TRBJ1-2 and TRBJ2-5.

Time point given: persistent/refractory GD, antithyroid drugs over 5 years with positive TRAb. There was RNA extracted from PBMCs, and the TCR library was made from it. The CDR3 sequence is 16 residues long. The V gene end was trimmed by 3 bases and the J gene end by 10 bases; junction bases not matched to a gene: 10. Germline V gene lookup returns CDR1 MNHEY and CDR2 SMNVEV (reference sequence). On this clonotype: The antigen is undetermined.

In building TCR beta libraries, iRepertoire HTBI primers were used together with Arm-PCR of CDR3 regions. In TCRdb, the multiplex PCR reads were re-called with MiXCR into one record per CDR3 protein. The table has about 470,000 distinct CDR3 sequences, less than 25% seen once; the top ten hold 7.8%. The source is a female donor with Graves disease. The sequencing used peripheral blood mononuclear cells (PBMCs), collected when the disease was refractory, from a patient treated with antithyroid drugs. J is TRBJ1-6 and V is TRBV27, with 9 nucleotides matching TRBD1. The chain's CDR3 is CASSFPGTGWCSPLHF. CDR3 in DNA: TGTGCCAGCAGTTTTCCGGGGACAGGGTGGTGCTCACCCCTCCACTTT.